These 29 T cell receptor beta chains originate from one sample sequenced in a study of T cell repertoires in cytomegalovirus infection (dated by TCRdb to about 2019). TCRdb shows the sequencer as Illumina HiSeq 1500. The public sequencing data were trimmed at Q25 with fastp and processed into clonotypes with MiXCR by TCRdb, which kept only in-frame beta chains. A single entry per CDR3 protein holds the most common genes and DNA from its merged rows. The sample table records around 450,000 distinct CDR3 sequences; 11% of these occur just once. The ten largest clonotypes hold about a tenth of the sample. What was sequenced was PBMCs. The receptors come from a human donor in good health (CMV status not recorded). Some clones in this sample may be carry-over from other donors' samples.

This clonotype was observed at least ten times. The chain joins TRBV6-1 to TRBJ1-5; D remains unclear. This CDR3 has 16 residues. Germline CDR1 MNHNS, CDR2 SASEGT. Trimming removed 3 bases from V and 4 bases from J, with 16 bases in between. DNA of the CDR3: TGTGCCAGCAGTGACAGACCCGCCCTAGGGAATCAGCCCCAGCATTTT. Its translation is CASSDRPALGNQPQHF.

This clonotype showed up many times. The chain uses TRBV9 and TRBJ2-2, with TRBD1 as a possible D gene (6 bases). Between the trimmed V and J ends, which lost 0 bases and 5 bases, there was a span of 17 bases. Germline lookup yields CDR1 SGDLS and CDR2 YYNGEE. This CDR3 comprises 17 residues. CDR3 sequence: CASSVGPGTLGTGELFF. The CDR3 DNA follows: TGTGCCAGCAGCGTAGGCCCAGGGACATTGGGTACCGGGGAGCTGTTTTTT.

V is TRBV15 and J is TRBJ2-6; D not certain. The germline CDR1 and CDR2 sequences are LNHNV and YYDKDF (reference sequence). Trimming removed 6 bases at V and 2 bases at J, with 5 bases between. This CDR3 comprises 13 residues. CDR3 nucleotides: TGTGCCACCAGGGATACTGGGGCCAACGTCCTGACTTTC. It translates to CATRDTGANVLTF.

The chain combines TRBV10-2 with TRBJ1-2; possibly TRBD1 for D (6 bases). V lost 10 bases to trimming and J lost 2 bases, with 14 bases between them. This CDR3 is built from 13 residues. Per the germline V gene, CDR1 is WSHSY and CDR2 is SAAADI. The CDR3 region has the DNA TGCGCCAACACAGGGACCCCCAACTATGGCTACACCTTC. Translated, it gives CANTGTPNYGYTF.

This clonotype was observed many times. The CDR3: CASSLGRGLYNSPLHF. The CDR3 DNA reads TGTGCCAGCAGTTTAGGCAGGGGGCTGTATAATTCACCCCTCCACTTT. The chain uses TRBV12-3 or TRBV12-4 and TRBJ1-6; the match to TRBD1 covers 8 bases. This CDR3 has 16 amino acids. V was clipped by 1 base and J by 4 bases; unmatched bases: 3.

This clonotype turned up a few times. The CDR3 reads CASSETGLSYNEQFF. CDR3 sequence (DNA): TGTGCCAGCAGTGAAACGGGCCTAAGTTACAATGAGCAGTTCTTC. V is TRBV6-1 and J is TRBJ2-1; D gene ambiguous. The CDR3 runs to 15 residues. The V gene lost 2 bases and the J gene lost 4 bases, with 12 bases spanning the gap. Germline V gene sequence: CDR1 MNHNS, CDR2 SASEGT.

This clonotype was seen ten or more times. V and J are TRBV28 and TRBJ1-2, with D possibly matching TRBD1 (5 bases). Germline-derived CDR1 and CDR2 are MDHEN and SYDVKM. The length of the CDR3 is 16 residues. V dropped 4 bases and J dropped 2 bases, with 17 bases sitting between them. CDR3 region: CASSWPGTATNYGYTF. CDR3 DNA: TGTGCCAGCAGTTGGCCCGGGACTGCTACCAACTATGGCTACACCTTC.

This clonotype was counted at least ten times. The rearrangement joins TRBV4-1 to TRBJ2-3; TRBD2 agrees at 10 bases. CDR3 length: 17 residues. J was trimmed by 6 bases and V by 4 bases; bases with no gene match: 13. Germline assignment: CDR1 MGHRA and CDR2 YSYEKL. The CDR3: CASSPPSSGSMVDTQYF. In DNA form, the CDR3 reads TGCGCCAGCAGCCCCCCTTCTAGCGGGAGTATGGTGGATACGCAGTATTTT.

This clonotype was observed a single time. CDR3 sequence: CASSTVRDEGPDAHF. The CDR3 DNA follows: TGTGCCAGCAGCACCGTCCGGGACGAAGGGCCCGACGCCCACTTT. The chain couples TRBV12-3 or TRBV12-4 to TRBJ1-6; maybe TRBD1 (5 bases). V lost 6 bases and J 18 bases, leaving 27 bases between the germline ends. CDR3 length equals 15 residues.

The chain combines TRBV27 with TRBJ1-6; tentatively, D is TRBD1 (5 bases). The CDR3 covers 15 residues. Per the germline V gene, CDR1 is MNHEY and CDR2 is SMNVEV (reference sequence). Trimming removed 5 bases at V and 0 bases at J, with 8 bases between. The CDR3 DNA is TGTGCCAGCAGTCCCAGGGACTCCTATAATTCACCCCTCCACTTT. It is translated as CASSPRDSYNSPLHF.

The chain carries TRBV24-1 and TRBJ2-3; tentative D call: TRBD2 (6 bases). V shed 3 bases and J shed 3 bases, with 12 bases lying between them. The CDR3 is 15 residues long. Germline CDR1 KGHDR, CDR2 SFDVKD. CDR3 protein: CATSDGWAGTDTQYF. For the CDR3, the DNA is TGTGCCACCAGTGATGGGTGGGCGGGAACAGATACGCAGTATTTT.

This clonotype was seen repeatedly, ten times or more. One end of the junction fails to match germline, which may point to a read error. V and J are TRBV7-8 and TRBJ2-3; D ambiguous. Germline lookup yields CDR1 SGHVS and CDR2 FQNEAQ. This CDR3 has 13 amino acids. The CDR3 protein is CASSSLPQPVSNF. Written as DNA, the CDR3 is TGTGCCAGCAGCTCTCTGCCCCAACCAGTCTCGAATTTT.

This clonotype was seen many times. The chain joins TRBV7-8 to TRBJ2-3; the match to TRBD1 covers 9 bases. In germline, CDR1 is SGHVS, CDR2 FQNEAQ. Trimming at V came to 2 bases and at J to 4 bases, leaving 4 bases not matched to a gene. The CDR3 length is 15 residues. In DNA form, the CDR3 reads TGTGCCAGCAGCTTACGGGACAGGGCCGCAGATACGCAGTATTTT. Translation gives CASSLRDRAADTQYF.

This clonotype was observed many times. The chain couples TRBV6-5 to TRBJ1-5, with 8 bases lining up with TRBD1. V lost 6 bases and J lost 7; bases outside the gene matches: 2. Germline V lookup: CDR1 MNHEY, CDR2 SVGAGI. The CDR3 runs 12 residues. The CDR3 protein is CASRTGEQPQHF. CDR3 nucleotides: TGTGCCAGCAGGACAGGGGAGCAGCCCCAGCATTTT.

This sequence joins TRBV20-1 and TRBJ2-1, with D perhaps matching TRBD2 (6 bases). CDR3 size: 16 residues. The V gene lost 0 bases and the J gene lost 0 bases, with 12 bases spanning the gap. CDR1 DFQATT and CDR2 SNEGSKA come from the germline V gene (reference sequence). The CDR3 region has the DNA TGCAGTGCTAGAGATCCAGACGGGAGCTCCTACAATGAGCAGTTCTTC. It translates to CSARDPDGSSYNEQFF.

This clonotype was seen only a few times. The chain has TRBV24-1 and TRBJ2-1, with D possibly being TRBD1 (7 bases). Trimming took 5 bases from V and 2 from J, leaving 21 bases between them. CDR1 and CDR2 (germline): KGHDR, SFDVKD. The CDR3 totals 18 residues. CDR3 DNA sequence: TGTGCCACCAGTGCCCCGACAGGGACGGAGGGGACCTACAATGAGCAGTTCTTC. Translated, it gives CATSAPTGTEGTYNEQFF.

This clonotype was seen only a few times. This chain connects TRBV4-1 to TRBJ2-1; no clear D. This CDR3 spans 11 amino acids. The V end was cut by 3 bases, the J end by 10 bases, with 7 bases between. The V gene's germline CDR1 is MGHRA and CDR2 YSYEKL. The CDR3 loop is CASSHGREQFF. The CDR3 DNA reads TGCGCCAGCAGCCATGGACGGGAGCAGTTCTTC.

This clonotype was seen at least ten times. The chain couples TRBV11-2 to TRBJ2-4; D is uncertain. The CDR3 loop spans 12 amino acids. V lost 5 bases and J lost 8, with 10 bases in between. Germline CDR1 is SGHAT and CDR2 is FQNNGV. The CDR3 region is CASSPDWDIQYF. In DNA form, the CDR3 reads TGTGCCAGCAGCCCAGACTGGGACATTCAGTACTTC.

This clonotype was recorded many times. The chain links TRBV6-2 or TRBV6-3 to TRBJ1-1; D is uncertain. Trimming shortened V by 4 bases and J by 0 bases, and 15 bases separated the two germline ends. Germline-derived CDR1 and CDR2 are MNHEY and SVGEGT. There are 16 residues in the CDR3. CDR3 residues: CASSSPLTVMNTEAFF. For the CDR3, the DNA is TGTGCCAGCAGTTCGCCGTTAACAGTCATGAACACTGAAGCTTTCTTT.

This clonotype was detected ten times or more. This rearrangement joins TRBV7-9 to TRBJ1-1; D is possibly TRBD1 (5 bases). Looked up from germline, CDR1 is SEHNR and CDR2 is FQNEAQ (reference sequence). Trimming cost V 5 bases and J 3 bases, with 16 bases left between them. The CDR3 sequence is 15 residues long. The CDR3 loop is CASSPGHPRDTEAFF. CDR3 nucleotide sequence: TGTGCCAGCAGCCCCGGACATCCTCGGGACACTGAAGCTTTCTTT.

Ten or more counts support this clonotype. The chain combines TRBV6-2 or TRBV6-3 with TRBJ1-6; TRBD1 matches at 7 bases. Germline loops: CDR1 MNHEY, CDR2 SVGEGT. Trimming took 7 bases from V and 8 from J; bases not matched to a gene: 14. The CDR3 runs 16 residues. CDR3 DNA sequence: TGTGCCAGCAAGATTACCCTCAGGGACAGCGATTCACCCCTCCACTTT. Translated: CASKITLRDSDSPLHF.

This clonotype was detected only a few times. J is TRBJ2-7 and V is TRBV20-1; D perhaps matches TRBD1 (6 bases). Germline lookup yields CDR1 DFQATT and CDR2 SNEGSKA (reference sequence). V lost 4 bases, J lost 0 bases, and 10 bases lay in between. This CDR3 is built from 13 residues. CDR3 in amino acids: CSAIDRNSYEQYF. The CDR3 nucleotides read TGCAGTGCTATTGACAGGAACTCCTACGAGCAGTACTTC.

This clonotype has ten or more counts. The chain carries TRBV19 and TRBJ1-5; tentatively, D is TRBD1 (6 bases). Per the germline V gene, CDR1 is LNHDA and CDR2 is SQIVND (reference sequence). V lost 5 bases, J lost 4 bases, and 21 bases lay in between. CDR3 length: 17 amino acids. CDR3 sequence (DNA): TGTGCCAGTAGTCGAGGGGGACCGAATTTACTTAATCAGCCCCAGCATTTT. Its translation: CASSRGGPNLLNQPQHF.

This chain uses TRBV5-1 with TRBJ2-5; 10 bases line up with TRBD1. The J segment lost 4 bases and the V segment lost 8 bases, leaving 8 bases of the junction unmatched. The length of the CDR3 is 14 residues. The germline gives CDR1 SGHRS, CDR2 YFSETQ. In DNA, the CDR3 is TGCGCCAGTAGATTGGGACAGGGGCGAGAGACCCAGTACTTC. Amino acids: CASRLGQGRETQYF.

In its sample, this clonotype was seen many times. The CDR3: CASSALASTDTQYF. DNA for the CDR3: TGTGCCAGCAGTGCCCTAGCATCCACAGATACGCAGTATTTT. This chain uses TRBV6-4 with TRBJ2-3; D perhaps matches TRBD2 (5 bases). Germline V CDR1 and CDR2: MRHNA, SNTAGT. The CDR3 has 14 residues. With 4 bases removed from V and 2 bases from J, the gap between germline ends came to 10 bases.

The chain combines TRBV12-3 or TRBV12-4 with TRBJ1-1; D is perhaps TRBD1 (5 bases). The CDR3 extends over 14 amino acids. V lost 7 bases and J 0 bases, leaving 12 bases between the germline ends. CDR3 in amino acids: CASTQGSMNTEAFF. The CDR3, as DNA: TGTGCCAGCACCCAGGGCAGTATGAACACTGAAGCTTTCTTT.

This clonotype has a count of ten or more. J is TRBJ1-1 and V is TRBV28, with D perhaps TRBD1 (6 bases). The V and J ends lost 6 bases and 6 bases respectively, with 14 bases between them. CDR1 is MDHEN, CDR2 SYDVKM, per germline. The CDR3 loop spans 13 amino acids. DNA for the CDR3: TGTGCCAGCAGCGAACGGACAGTACCTGAAGCTTTCTTT. Translating gives CASSERTVPEAFF.

This clonotype was seen repeatedly, ten times or more. The chain is built from TRBV6-6 and TRBJ2-1; 7 bases agree with TRBD1. After removal of 6 bases from V and 7 bases from J, the junction contained 6 bases not matched to a gene. Germline CDR1 MNHNY, CDR2 SVGAGI (reference sequence). The CDR3 totals 13 residues. CDR3 DNA: TGTGCCAGCAGAAACAGGGGTGTGAATGAGCAGTTCTTC. It codes for CASRNRGVNEQFF.

This clonotype has just a few counts. V gene TRBV5-5 combines with J gene TRBJ2-7; TRBD2 might be the D (6 bases). The CDR3 has 14 residues. Trimming stripped 4 bases from V and 3 bases from J, with 14 bases between. Germline V gene data show CDR1 as SGHKS and CDR2 as YYEKEE (reference sequence). CDR3 bases: TGTGCCAGCAGCCACTCCCTCGGGGGCTACGAGCAGTACTTC. It encodes CASSHSLGGYEQYF.